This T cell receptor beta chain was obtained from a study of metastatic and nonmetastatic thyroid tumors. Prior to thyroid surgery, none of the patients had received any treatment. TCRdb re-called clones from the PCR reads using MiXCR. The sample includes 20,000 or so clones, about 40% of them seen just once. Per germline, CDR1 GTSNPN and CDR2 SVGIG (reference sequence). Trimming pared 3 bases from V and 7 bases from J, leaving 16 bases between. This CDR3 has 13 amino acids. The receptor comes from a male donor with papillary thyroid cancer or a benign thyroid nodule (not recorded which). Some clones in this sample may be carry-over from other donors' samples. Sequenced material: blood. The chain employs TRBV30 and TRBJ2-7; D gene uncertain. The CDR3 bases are TGTGCCTGGAGGTCGGCCCTCCTGGGGGAGCAGTACTTC. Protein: CAWRSALLGEQYF. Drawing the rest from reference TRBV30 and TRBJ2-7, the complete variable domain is SQTIHQWPATLVQPVGSPLSLECTVEGTSNPNLYWYRQAAGRGLQLLFYSVGIGQISSEVPQNLSASRPQDRQFILSSKKLLLSDSGFYLCAWRSALLGEQYFGPGTRLTVT.